This note documents a single T cell receptor beta chain sequence. Its antigen is not identified. This sample stems from a study of cytomegalovirus exposure and HLA in healthy donors. The study's findings and limits: The likely explanation for a cluster of highly shared sequence variants was sequencing artifact.

In the PCR, 60 Vbeta and 13 Jbeta primers were used. Profiling relied on immunoSEQ multiplex PCR, and the TCRdb table lists in-frame clones only, not all of them. The sample holds approximately 110,000 clones. CDR1 and CDR2 from the germline V gene are MDHEN and SYDVKM. This CDR3 is built from 14 residues. Trimming cost V 7 bases and J 1 base, with 13 bases left between them. This sequence joins TRBV28 and TRBJ1-1; unclear D gene. This TCR was sampled from a man aged 25 to 45 in good health and CMV-seronegative. The sample taken for sequencing was PBMCs. The CDR3 loop reads CASKRIGENTEAFF. In DNA form, the CDR3 reads TGTGCCAGCAAACGCATCGGGGAGAACACTGAAGCTTTCTTT. Complete variable domain (other parts from reference TRBV28 and TRBJ1-1): DVKVTQSSRYLVKRTGEKVFLECVQDMDHENMFWYRQDPGLGLRLIYFSYDVKMKEKGDIPEGYSVSREKKERFSLILESASTNQTSMYLCASKRIGENTEAFFGQGTRLTVV.